This T cell receptor (beta chain) was observed in a study of shared clonotypes between healthy human individuals. The overall study: CD4 naive cells filled three plates per donor, CD4 memory three, CD8 naive two and CD8 memory one.

Terminally differentiated effector memory CD45RA+ cells were left out of the naive CD8 fraction, which was CD45RO-negative and positively selected for CCR7. With respect to this clone: What it recognizes is unknown.

Study-wide findings and caveats: The study found lower generation probabilities in non-shared clonotypes than in those shared by all four donors. Among donors, sharing of clonotypes was expected to be affected by sequencing depth.

Genomic DNA of every subset was divided equally among multiple immunoSEQ plates. Clones were sequenced by immunoSEQ multiplex PCR, and TCRdb holds only the in-frame ones, with some missing. The repertoire holds some 2 million clones, just under 95% seen once, with 0.9% to 1.4% in the top ten. The TCR comes from a man younger than 35 in good health. Sequences were obtained from naive CD8+ T cells sorted from blood.

The chain's CDR3 is CASLAGDRTGELFF. The CDR3 DNA reads as TGCGCCAGCTTAGCGGGAGATAGGACCGGGGAGCTGTTTTTT. The V and J genes are TRBV10-2 and TRBJ2-2, with TRBD2 matching 9 bases. Per germline, CDR1 WSHSY and CDR2 SAAADI. With 8 bases clipped from V and 5 bases from J, the junction kept 6 bases outside the gene matches. CDR3 length equals 14 residues.